The clone carrying this T cell receptor beta chain was observed a single time. Its antigen is not identified. The entry originates in a study of shared clonotypes between healthy human individuals. Study-wide results and caveats: The represented genetic and exposure-history diversity was limited by the small number of donors. Blood was the only sampled material, and tissue repertoires likely differ. Sorted-subset sequencing was shown by rarefaction to be incomplete despite large depth.

Trimming took off 6 bases at V and 0 bases at J, with 11 bases between the two ends. There are 14 residues in the CDR3. Germline CDR1 SGHNT, CDR2 YYREEE (reference sequence). CD8 cells regarded as naive lacked CD45RO, were positively chosen for CCR7, and omitted terminally differentiated effector memory CD45RA+ cells. Profiling relied on immunoSEQ multiplex PCR, and the TCRdb table lists in-frame clones only, not all of them. The sample gives hundreds of thousands of clones, roughly 96% of which show up once; about 0.21% is in the top ten. The V call is TRBV5-4, the J call TRBJ2-3, with a tentative D call TRBD1 (6 bases). The specimen sequenced was naive CD8+ T cells sorted from blood. The receptor comes from a man younger than 45 in good health. The CDR3 loop is CASTAGQSTDTQYF. Here the CDR3 DNA reads TGTGCCAGCACCGCTGGACAGAGCACAGATACGCAGTATTTT.